This T cell receptor beta chain was found in a study of cytomegalovirus exposure and HLA in healthy donors. This clone appeared a few times. Its specificity is not known. Trimming cost V 1 base and J 1 base, with 5 bases left between them. The CDR3 has 14 residues. CDR1 SNHLY and CDR2 FYNNEI come from the germline V gene. Study-level results: Some TCR beta chains (around 160 of them) were listed as cytomegalovirus-associated.

It was with 60 Vbeta and 13 Jbeta primers that the PCR ran. TCRdb's copy holds only in-frame clones and misses some; the assay was immunoSEQ multiplex PCR. There are approximately 140,000 clones in the sample; 73% occur only once, and 1% to 1.5% lies in the top ten. At the time of sampling, donors were nominally healthy, though unrecorded immune exposures were likely. Sequences were obtained from PBMCs. This rearrangement joins TRBV2 to TRBJ1-5; D gene ambiguous. The sequence derives from a woman between 40 and 55 years old in good health and CMV-seronegative. The CDR3 coding sequence is TGTGCCAGCAGTGAAGTGGAGAGCAATCAGCCCCAGCATTTT. This gives the protein CASSEVESNQPQHF.